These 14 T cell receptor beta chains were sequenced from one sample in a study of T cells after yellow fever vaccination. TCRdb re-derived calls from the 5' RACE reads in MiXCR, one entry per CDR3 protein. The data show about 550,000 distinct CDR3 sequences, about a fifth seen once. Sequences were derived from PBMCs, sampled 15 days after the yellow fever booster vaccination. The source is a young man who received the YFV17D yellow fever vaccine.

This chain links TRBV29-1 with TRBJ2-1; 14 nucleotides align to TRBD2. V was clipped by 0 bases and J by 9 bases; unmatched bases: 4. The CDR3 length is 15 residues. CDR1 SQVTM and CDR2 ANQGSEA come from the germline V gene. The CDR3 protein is CSVEETSGRDGEQFF. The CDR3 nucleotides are TGCAGCGTTGAAGAGACTAGCGGGAGGGACGGTGAGCAGTTCTTC.

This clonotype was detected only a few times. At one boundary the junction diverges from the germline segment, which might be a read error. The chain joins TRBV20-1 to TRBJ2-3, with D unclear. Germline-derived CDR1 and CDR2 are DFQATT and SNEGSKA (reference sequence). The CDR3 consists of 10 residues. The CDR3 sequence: CSPDPKSPYF. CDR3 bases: TGCAGTCCAGACCCAAAGTCGCCGTACTTT.

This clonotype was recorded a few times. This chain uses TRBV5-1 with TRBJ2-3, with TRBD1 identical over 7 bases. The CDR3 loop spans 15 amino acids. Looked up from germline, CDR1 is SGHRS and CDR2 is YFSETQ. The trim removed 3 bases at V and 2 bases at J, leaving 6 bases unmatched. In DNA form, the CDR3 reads TGCGCCAGCAGCTCGTCGACAGGGACCACAGATACGCAGTATTTT. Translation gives CASSSSTGTTDTQYF.

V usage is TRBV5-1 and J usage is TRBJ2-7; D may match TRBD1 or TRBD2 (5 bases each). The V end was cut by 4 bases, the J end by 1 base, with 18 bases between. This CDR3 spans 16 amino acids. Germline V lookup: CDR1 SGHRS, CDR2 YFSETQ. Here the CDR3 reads CASSTGAVVWSYEQYF. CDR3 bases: TGCGCCAGCAGCACCGGGGCAGTAGTTTGGTCCTACGAGCAGTACTTC.

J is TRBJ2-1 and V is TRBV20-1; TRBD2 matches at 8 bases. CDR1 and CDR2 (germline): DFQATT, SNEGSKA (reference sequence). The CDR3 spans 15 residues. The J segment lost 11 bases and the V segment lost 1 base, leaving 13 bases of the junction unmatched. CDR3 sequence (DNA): TGCAGTGCTAGAGTACCCGGCGGGAGGACCTCAAAGCAGTTCTTC. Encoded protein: CSARVPGGRTSKQFF.

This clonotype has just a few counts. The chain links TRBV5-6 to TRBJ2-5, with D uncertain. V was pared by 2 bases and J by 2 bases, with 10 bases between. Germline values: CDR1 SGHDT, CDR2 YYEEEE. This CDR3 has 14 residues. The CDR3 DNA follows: TGTGCCAGCAGCTTCATTATGATACAAGAGACCCAGTACTTC. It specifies CASSFIMIQETQYF.

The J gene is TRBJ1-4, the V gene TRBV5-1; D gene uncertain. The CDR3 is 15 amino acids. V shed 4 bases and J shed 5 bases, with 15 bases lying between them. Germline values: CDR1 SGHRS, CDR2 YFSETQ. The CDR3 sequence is CASSLAGQLNEKLFF. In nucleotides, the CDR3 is TGCGCCAGCAGCCTGGCAGGCCAGCTAAATGAAAAACTGTTTTTT.

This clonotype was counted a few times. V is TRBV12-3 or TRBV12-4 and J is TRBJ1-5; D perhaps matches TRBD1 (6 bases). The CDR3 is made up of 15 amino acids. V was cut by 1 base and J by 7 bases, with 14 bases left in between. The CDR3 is CASSLGQGQGQPQHF. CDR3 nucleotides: TGTGCCAGCAGTTTAGGCCAGGGGCAGGGGCAGCCCCAGCATTTT.

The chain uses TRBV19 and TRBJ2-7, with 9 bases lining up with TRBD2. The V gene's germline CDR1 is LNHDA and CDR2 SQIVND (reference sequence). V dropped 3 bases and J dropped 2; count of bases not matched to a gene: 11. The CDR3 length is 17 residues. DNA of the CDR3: TGTGCCAGTAGTATCGCGGTAGCGGGAGTTTTGACCTACGAGCAGTACTTC. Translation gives CASSIAVAGVLTYEQYF.

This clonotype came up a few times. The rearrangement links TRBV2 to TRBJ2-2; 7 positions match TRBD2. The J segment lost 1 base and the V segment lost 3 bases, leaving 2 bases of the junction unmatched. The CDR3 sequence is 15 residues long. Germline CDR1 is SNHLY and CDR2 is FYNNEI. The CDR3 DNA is TGTGCCAGCAGTGATGAGCGGGAGAACACCGGGGAGCTGTTTTTT. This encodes CASSDERENTGELFF. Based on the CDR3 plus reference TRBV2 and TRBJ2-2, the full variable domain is EPEVTQTPSHQVTQMGQEVILRCVPISNHLYFYWYRQILGQKVEFLVSFYNNEISEKSEIFDDQFSVERPDGSNFTLKIRSTKLEDSAMYFCASSDERENTGELFFGEGSRLTVL.

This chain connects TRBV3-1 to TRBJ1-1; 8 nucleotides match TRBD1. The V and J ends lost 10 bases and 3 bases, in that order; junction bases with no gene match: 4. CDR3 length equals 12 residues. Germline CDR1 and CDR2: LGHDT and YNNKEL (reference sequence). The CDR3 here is CATGGRDTEAFF. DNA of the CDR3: TGTGCCACAGGGGGCCGGGACACTGAAGCTTTCTTT.

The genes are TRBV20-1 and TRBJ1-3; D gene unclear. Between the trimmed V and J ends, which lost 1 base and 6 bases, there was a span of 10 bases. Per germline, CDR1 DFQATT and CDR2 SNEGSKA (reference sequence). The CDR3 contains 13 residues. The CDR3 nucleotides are TGCAGTGCTAGAGTCGCTGGGGTAAACACCATATATTTT. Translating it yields CSARVAGVNTIYF.

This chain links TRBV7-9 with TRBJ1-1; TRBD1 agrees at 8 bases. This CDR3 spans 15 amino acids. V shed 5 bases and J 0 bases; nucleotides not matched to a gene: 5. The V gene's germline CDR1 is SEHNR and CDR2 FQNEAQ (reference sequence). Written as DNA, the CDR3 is TGTGCCAGCAGCCTAGGACAGGGAGTGAACACTGAAGCTTTCTTT. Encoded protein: CASSLGQGVNTEAFF.

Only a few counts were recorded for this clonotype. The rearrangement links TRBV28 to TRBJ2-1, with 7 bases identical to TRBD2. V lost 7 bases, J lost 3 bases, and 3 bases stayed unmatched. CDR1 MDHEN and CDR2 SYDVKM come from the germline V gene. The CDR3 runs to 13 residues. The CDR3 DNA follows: TGTGCCAGCACGAGCGGGAACTACAATGAGCAGTTCTTC. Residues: CASTSGNYNEQFF.